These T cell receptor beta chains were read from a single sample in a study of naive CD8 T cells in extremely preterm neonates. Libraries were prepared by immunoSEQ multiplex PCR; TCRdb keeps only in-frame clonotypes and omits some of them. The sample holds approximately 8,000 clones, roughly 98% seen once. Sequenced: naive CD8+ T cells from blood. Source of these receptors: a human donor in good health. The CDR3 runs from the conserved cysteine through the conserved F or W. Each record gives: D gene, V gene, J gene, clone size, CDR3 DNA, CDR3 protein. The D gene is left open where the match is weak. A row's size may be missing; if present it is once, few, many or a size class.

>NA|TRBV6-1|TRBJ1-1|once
TGTGCCAGCAGTGAAGTCGCCAGGGCGGTCACTGAAGCTTTCTTT
CASSEVARAVTEAFF
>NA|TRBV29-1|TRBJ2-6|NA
TGCAGCGGGGGAGATTCCGGGGCCAACGTCCTGACTTTC
CSGGDSGANVLTF
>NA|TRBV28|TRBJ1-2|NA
TGTGCCAGCAGTTTCTCCGGGAACCGGAACTATGGCTACACCTTC
CASSFSGNRNYGYTF
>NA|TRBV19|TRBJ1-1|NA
TGTGCCAGTAGTACAGGGATCGAAGCTTTCTTT
CASSTGIEAFF
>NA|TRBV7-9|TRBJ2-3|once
TGTGCCAGCAGCACAGCCCCCGGGGACTTAACAGCAGATACGCAGTATTTT
CASSTAPGDLTADTQYF
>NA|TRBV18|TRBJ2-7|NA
TGTGCCAGCTCACCAGCTCTTTCGGCCTACGAGCAGTACTTC
CASSPALSAYEQYF
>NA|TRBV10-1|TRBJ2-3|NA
TGCGCCAGCCAGGACAGCCGCGGTACAGATACGCAGTATTTT
CASQDSRGTDTQYF
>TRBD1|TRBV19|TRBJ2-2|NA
TGTGCCTCTTGGACAGGGCGCACCGGGGAGCTGTTTTTT
CASWTGRTGELFF
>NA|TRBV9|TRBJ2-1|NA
TGTGCCAGCAGCGTAGACGGGGATGAGCAGTTCTTC
CASSVDGDEQFF
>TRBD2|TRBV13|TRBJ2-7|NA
TGTGCCAGCAGCTTAGGTCTAGCGGGAGGCGAGCAGTACTTC
CASSLGLAGGEQYF
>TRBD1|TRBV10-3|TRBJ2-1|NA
TGTGCCATCAGTGAGAGGCCCCGCGGGACAGGGACCAATGAGCAGTTCTTC
CAISERPRGTGTNEQFF
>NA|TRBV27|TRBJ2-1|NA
TGTGCCAGTGTTCGAGGAGGTGAGCAGTTCTTC
CASVRGGEQFF
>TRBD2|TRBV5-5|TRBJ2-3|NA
TGTGCCAGCAGCTTAGGACTAGCGGGACCCGAAAGAAATACGCAGTATTTT
CASSLGLAGPERNTQYF
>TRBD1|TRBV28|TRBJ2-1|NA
TGTGCCAGCAGTACCCCGGGACAGGTCGCCTACAATGAGCAGTTCTTC
CASSTPGQVAYNEQFF
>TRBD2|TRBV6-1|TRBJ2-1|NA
TGTGCCAGCAGTGAACCTAGGGGCGGGAGCTCCTACAATGAGCAGTTCTTC
CASSEPRGGSSYNEQFF
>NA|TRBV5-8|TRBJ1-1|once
TGTGCCAGCAGCCCGAGCGGAAACATGAACACTGAAGCTTTCTTT
CASSPSGNMNTEAFF
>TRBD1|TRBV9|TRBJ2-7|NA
TGTGCCAGCAGCCCCAGACAGGGTTTCAACGAGCAGTACTTC
CASSPRQGFNEQYF
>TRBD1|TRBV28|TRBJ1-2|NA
TGTGCCAGCAGTCCAAACCGGGACAGAATTGTAGGCTACACCTTC
CASSPNRDRIVGYTF
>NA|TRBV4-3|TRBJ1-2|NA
TGCGCCAGCAGCCAAGCGTCGGGGGAGGTTTATGGCTACACCTTC
CASSQASGEVYGYTF
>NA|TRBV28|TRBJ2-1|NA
TGTGCCAGCAGTTTAGTCACAGGGAACTACAATGAGCAGTTCTTC
CASSLVTGNYNEQFF
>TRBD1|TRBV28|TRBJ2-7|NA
TGTGCCAGTGAGACAGGGGGGAGCTCCTACGAGCAGTACTTC
CASETGGSSYEQYF
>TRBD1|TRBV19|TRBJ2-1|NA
TGTGCCAGTAGTTCCCCCGGGACAGGGGGCTACAATGAGCAGTTCTTC
CASSSPGTGGYNEQFF
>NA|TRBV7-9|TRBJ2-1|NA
TGTGCCAGCAGCCCGTGGAGTAGCGGCTACAATGAGCAGTTCTTC
CASSPWSSGYNEQFF
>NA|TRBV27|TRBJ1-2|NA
TGTGCCAGCAGTTTATCCAGGGGAAGAGGCTACACCTTC
CASSLSRGRGYTF
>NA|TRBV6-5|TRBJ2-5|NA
TGTGCCAGCGGTGAACAGTTACAAGAGACCCAGTACTTC
CASGEQLQETQYF
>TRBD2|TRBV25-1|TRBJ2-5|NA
TGTGCCAGCAGTGAGAGCGGGGGCGGGGAGACCCAGTACTTC
CASSESGGGETQYF
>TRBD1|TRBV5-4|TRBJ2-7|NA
TGTGCCAGCAGCCAAGAACAGGGGATAGTCTACGAGCAGTACTTC
CASSQEQGIVYEQYF
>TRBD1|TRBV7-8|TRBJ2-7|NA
TGTGCCAGCAGCTCTGATTCCGGGACAGGGACCTACGAGCAGTACTTC
CASSSDSGTGTYEQYF
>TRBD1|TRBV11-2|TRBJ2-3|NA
TGTGCCAGCAGCACCGGACAGGGAGGAGAAGATACGCAGTATTTT
CASSTGQGGEDTQYF
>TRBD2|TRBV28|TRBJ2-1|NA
TGTGCCAGCAGTTTACCTAGCGGGGGGGCCGATAATGAGCAGTTCTTC
CASSLPSGGADNEQFF
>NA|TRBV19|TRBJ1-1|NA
TGTGCCAGTAGGATGGACGGACTAATGAACACTGAAGCTTTCTTT
CASRMDGLMNTEAFF
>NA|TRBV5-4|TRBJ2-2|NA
TGTGCCAGCAGCTTGGGCGGGGAGAACACCGGGGAGCTGTTTTTT
CASSLGGENTGELFF
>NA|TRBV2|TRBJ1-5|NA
TGTGCCAGCAGAATACGGGGGGCGGGTCAGCCCCAGCATTTT
CASRIRGAGQPQHF
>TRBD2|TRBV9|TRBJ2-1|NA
TGTGCCAGCAGCGTAGGCCTAGCGGAGTACAATGAGCAGTTCTTC
CASSVGLAEYNEQFF
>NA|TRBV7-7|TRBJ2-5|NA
TGTGCTAGCAGCTTGAGGGACTCTCAAGAGACCCAGTACTTC
CASSLRDSQETQYF
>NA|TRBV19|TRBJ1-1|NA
TGTGCCAGTAGTATCGGGCGGGGAACTGAAGCTTTCTTT
CASSIGRGTEAFF
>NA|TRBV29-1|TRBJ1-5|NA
TGCAGCGTAATAACAGGTGAGGACAATCAGCCCCAGCATTTT
CSVITGEDNQPQHF
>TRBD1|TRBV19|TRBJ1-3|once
TGTGCCAGTCACTCGGGACAGGGGCTTACTAGGGGAAACACCATATATTTT
CASHSGQGLTRGNTIYF